The rows below give T cell receptor beta chains drawn from one sample of a study of Graves' ophthalmopathy and Graves' hyperthyroidism. TCRdb re-called the multiplex PCR reads with MiXCR, one entry per CDR3 protein. The table lists about 740,000 distinct CDR3 sequences, 35% to 50% of them singletons. The sample taken for sequencing was peripheral blood. All receptors come from an adult man with Graves' ophthalmopathy. Each CDR3 is given with its conserved first and last residue. The D gene is left open where the match is weak. The size field is filled for only some rows; it gives once, few, many or a size class.

cdr3_nt: TGTGCCAGCAGCCTCAGCCACTTGGCCACTGAAGCTTTCTTT
cdr3_aa: CASSLSHLATEAFF
clone_size: many
v_call: TRBV9
d_call: -
j_call: TRBJ1-1

cdr3_nt: TGTGCCAGCAGCCCAGATTGGGACTACATATTCTTC
cdr3_aa: CASSPDWDYIFF
clone_size: -
v_call: TRBV7-9
d_call: TRBD2
j_call: TRBJ2-5

cdr3_nt: TGTGCCAGCAGCCAAAACAGGGCCTACGAGCAGTACTTC
cdr3_aa: CASSQNRAYEQYF
clone_size: -
v_call: TRBV7-8
d_call: -
j_call: TRBJ2-7

cdr3_nt: TGCGCCAGCAGCCAGGGAAGATCCCAAGAGACCCAGTACTTC
cdr3_aa: CASSQGRSQETQYF
clone_size: few
v_call: TRBV4-1
d_call: -
j_call: TRBJ2-5

cdr3_nt: TGTGCCAGCAGTGTCAGGGAATGGGGCAATCAGCCCCAGCATTTT
cdr3_aa: CASSVREWGNQPQHF
clone_size: many
v_call: TRBV2
d_call: -
j_call: TRBJ1-5

cdr3_nt: TGCAGTGCTAGACCACAAACTGGCTACACCTTC
cdr3_aa: CSARPQTGYTF
clone_size: -
v_call: TRBV20-1
d_call: -
j_call: TRBJ1-2

cdr3_nt: TGTGCCAGCAGCCAGATCCTAATGAACACTGAAGCTTTCTTT
cdr3_aa: CASSQILMNTEAFF
clone_size: few
v_call: TRBV14
d_call: -
j_call: TRBJ1-1

cdr3_nt: TGTGCCAGCAGCCGCTCCGTTCGGGAGCAGTACTTC
cdr3_aa: CASSRSVREQYF
clone_size: -
v_call: TRBV5-6
d_call: -
j_call: TRBJ2-7

cdr3_nt: TGTGCCAGCAGCTTAGGTGGGACTAGCGGGAGGGCGGGGGAGCAGTACTTC
cdr3_aa: CASSLGGTSGRAGEQYF
clone_size: -
v_call: TRBV7-9
d_call: TRBD2
j_call: TRBJ2-7

cdr3_nt: TGTGCCAGCTTCCCCGACAGGCGAGCTTTC
cdr3_aa: CASFPDRRAF
clone_size: many
v_call: TRBV9
d_call: -
j_call: TRBJ1-2

cdr3_nt: TGTGCCAGCAGATCTGGAGTCCCGGGACGGTTTAATGAAAAACTGTTTTTT
cdr3_aa: CASRSGVPGRFNEKLFF
clone_size: -
v_call: TRBV12-3/TRBV12-4
d_call: -
j_call: TRBJ1-4

cdr3_nt: TGTGCCAGCAGTGAGGATCAGGGACGTTATTCACCCCTCCACTTT
cdr3_aa: CASSEDQGRYSPLHF
clone_size: many
v_call: TRBV2
d_call: -
j_call: TRBJ1-6

cdr3_nt: TGTGCCATCAGTGACTACCTTAGCGGGGGGGCAAACACCGGGGAGCTGTTTTTT
cdr3_aa: CAISDYLSGGANTGELFF
clone_size: few
v_call: TRBV10-3
d_call: TRBD2
j_call: TRBJ2-2

cdr3_nt: TGCGCCAGCAGTTTGTCCGACAGGGTGGCCGGGGAGCTGTTTTTT
cdr3_aa: CASSLSDRVAGELFF
clone_size: -
v_call: TRBV5-1
d_call: TRBD1
j_call: TRBJ2-2

cdr3_nt: TGTGCCAGCAGTCAACCGGCGTCCAGCGAGCAGTACTTC
cdr3_aa: CASSQPASSEQYF
clone_size: -
v_call: TRBV5-4
d_call: -
j_call: TRBJ2-7

cdr3_nt: TGCGCCAGCAGCCAAGAGTCGCGTGTCCAGGGGAGGTACGAGCAGTACTTC
cdr3_aa: CASSQESRVQGRYEQYF
clone_size: few
v_call: TRBV7-3
d_call: -
j_call: TRBJ2-7

cdr3_nt: TGCAGTGCTAGCCGGGACAGAGCCTACGAGCAGTACTTC
cdr3_aa: CSASRDRAYEQYF
clone_size: -
v_call: TRBV20-1
d_call: TRBD1
j_call: TRBJ2-7

cdr3_nt: TGTGCCAGCTCCCCGACCCAGGGCCGAGACACTGAAGCTTTCTTT
cdr3_aa: CASSPTQGRDTEAFF
clone_size: -
v_call: TRBV7-6
d_call: -
j_call: TRBJ1-1

cdr3_nt: TGCAGCGTTAAAACAGGGACAGGATCCTACGAGCAGTACTTC
cdr3_aa: CSVKTGTGSYEQYF
clone_size: -
v_call: TRBV29-1
d_call: TRBD1
j_call: TRBJ2-7

cdr3_nt: TGTGCCACCAGCAGTGACAGGGGGCCCGCTTACGAGCAGTACTTC
cdr3_aa: CATSSDRGPAYEQYF
clone_size: many
v_call: TRBV15
d_call: TRBD1
j_call: TRBJ2-7

cdr3_nt: TGCGCCAGCAGTGACGGGACAGGGGGCTCACCCCTCCACTTT
cdr3_aa: CASSDGTGGSPLHF
clone_size: once
v_call: TRBV10-2
d_call: TRBD1
j_call: TRBJ1-6

cdr3_nt: TGCGCCAGCAGCTGGGGGGACAGGTTGGAGACCCAGTACTTC
cdr3_aa: CASSWGDRLETQYF
clone_size: few
v_call: TRBV7-9
d_call: TRBD1
j_call: TRBJ2-5

cdr3_nt: TGCGCCAGCAGTGTGGGCAGGTGGGACACTGAAGCTTTCTTT
cdr3_aa: CASSVGRWDTEAFF
clone_size: few
v_call: TRBV10-1
d_call: -
j_call: TRBJ1-1

cdr3_nt: TGTGCCAGCAGCTTGAGTCCTTCCGAGCAGTACTTC
cdr3_aa: CASSLSPSEQYF
clone_size: -
v_call: TRBV5-6
d_call: -
j_call: TRBJ2-7

cdr3_nt: TGTGCCAGCAGCCCCCGACTAGCGGGGGGGCATGAGACCCAGTACTTC
cdr3_aa: CASSPRLAGGHETQYF
clone_size: few
v_call: TRBV7-2
d_call: TRBD2
j_call: TRBJ2-5

cdr3_nt: TGTGCCATCAGAGACCAGGGACAGGGCAAGGAGCAGTACTTC
cdr3_aa: CAIRDQGQGKEQYF
clone_size: many
v_call: TRBV10-3
d_call: TRBD1
j_call: TRBJ2-7

cdr3_nt: TGTGCCACCAGCGTAAAAGGGACACCCCGTGAAGCTTTCTTT
cdr3_aa: CATSVKGTPREAFF
clone_size: many
v_call: TRBV15
d_call: -
j_call: TRBJ1-1

cdr3_nt: TGTGCCAGCAGCTTAGGGACAGGAGAACTCTACGAGCAGTACTTC
cdr3_aa: CASSLGTGELYEQYF
clone_size: -
v_call: TRBV7-9
d_call: TRBD1
j_call: TRBJ2-7

cdr3_nt: TGTGCCAGCAGTCCAAGGCAGCGCGGGGCCACTGAAGCTTTCTTT
cdr3_aa: CASSPRQRGATEAFF
clone_size: few
v_call: TRBV25-1
d_call: -
j_call: TRBJ1-1

cdr3_nt: TGCAGCGTAGGGGGGGATGATTCACCCCTCCACTTT
cdr3_aa: CSVGGDDSPLHF
clone_size: -
v_call: TRBV29-1
d_call: -
j_call: TRBJ1-6

cdr3_nt: TGTGCCAGCAGCCAAAGGGGGACAGGGGAAGCTTTCTTT
cdr3_aa: CASSQRGTGEAFF
clone_size: -
v_call: TRBV7-3
d_call: TRBD1
j_call: TRBJ1-1

cdr3_nt: TGTGCCAGTAGTGAGGGGGTTGACACTGAAGCTTTCTTT
cdr3_aa: CASSEGVDTEAFF
clone_size: many
v_call: TRBV19
d_call: -
j_call: TRBJ1-1

cdr3_nt: TGCAGCGCTCGTTCAGGGGCTAGCAATGAAAAACTGTTTTTT
cdr3_aa: CSARSGASNEKLFF
clone_size: many
v_call: TRBV29-1
d_call: -
j_call: TRBJ1-4

cdr3_nt: TGTGCCAGCAGTTACCGCCGCTCCGGGACCCAGTACTTC
cdr3_aa: CASSYRRSGTQYF
clone_size: once
v_call: TRBV7-2
d_call: -
j_call: TRBJ2-5

cdr3_nt: TGTGCCAGCAGTGATAGTGCCGGGGCTCACTATGGCTACACCTTC
cdr3_aa: CASSDSAGAHYGYTF
clone_size: -
v_call: TRBV25-1
d_call: -
j_call: TRBJ1-2

cdr3_nt: TGCAGCGTTGATCGGGTACGGAACACTGAAGCTTTCTTT
cdr3_aa: CSVDRVRNTEAFF
clone_size: -
v_call: TRBV29-1
d_call: -
j_call: TRBJ1-1

cdr3_nt: TGCGCCAGCAGCCCCGGGACAGTAACCTACGAGCAGTACTTC
cdr3_aa: CASSPGTVTYEQYF
clone_size: few
v_call: TRBV5-1
d_call: TRBD1
j_call: TRBJ2-7

cdr3_nt: TGCGCCAGCAGCCAAATTGGACAGGGCACTGAAGCTTTCTTT
cdr3_aa: CASSQIGQGTEAFF
clone_size: few
v_call: TRBV5-1
d_call: TRBD1
j_call: TRBJ1-1

cdr3_nt: TGTGCCAGCAGCTCCTCACAACTACAGTACTTC
cdr3_aa: CASSSSQLQYF
clone_size: few
v_call: TRBV7-2
d_call: -
j_call: TRBJ2-5

cdr3_nt: TGTGCCATCAGTACTAGCGGTCCCTACGAGCAGTACTTC
cdr3_aa: CAISTSGPYEQYF
clone_size: many
v_call: TRBV10-3
d_call: TRBD2
j_call: TRBJ2-7

cdr3_nt: TGTGCCAGTAGTATAGCTTTTCGGAGCCGTTACCAGCCCCAGCATTTT
cdr3_aa: CASSIAFRSRYQPQHF
clone_size: -
v_call: TRBV19
d_call: -
j_call: TRBJ1-5

cdr3_nt: TGTGCCAGCAGCTTTTCCAGCGACTACGAGCAGTACTTC
cdr3_aa: CASSFSSDYEQYF
clone_size: few
v_call: TRBV7-9
d_call: -
j_call: TRBJ2-7

cdr3_nt: TGTGCCAGCGCCCTACAGGGGGACACTGAAGCTTTCTTT
cdr3_aa: CASALQGDTEAFF
clone_size: -
v_call: TRBV25-1
d_call: TRBD1
j_call: TRBJ1-1

cdr3_nt: TGCAGTGCTAGGAGGGGACAGGGAACCTACGAGCAGTACTTC
cdr3_aa: CSARRGQGTYEQYF
clone_size: -
v_call: TRBV20-1
d_call: TRBD1
j_call: TRBJ2-7

cdr3_nt: TGTGCCAGCAGCTTGCCGGACAGGACGGACAATGAGCAGTTCTTC
cdr3_aa: CASSLPDRTDNEQFF
clone_size: few
v_call: TRBV11-2
d_call: TRBD1
j_call: TRBJ2-1

cdr3_nt: TGTGCCAGCAGAGAGACAGGGCAGGGCGGGCAGCCCCAGCATTTT
cdr3_aa: CASRETGQGGQPQHF
clone_size: few
v_call: TRBV24-1
d_call: TRBD1
j_call: TRBJ1-5

cdr3_nt: TGCAGTGCTAGAGGGACTAGCGGGGAAGAAGAGACCCAGTACTTC
cdr3_aa: CSARGTSGEEETQYF
clone_size: few
v_call: TRBV20-1
d_call: TRBD2
j_call: TRBJ2-5

cdr3_nt: TGTGCCAGCAGTTTTACTAGGGTAGGGGTGGGAGAGACCCAGTACTTC
cdr3_aa: CASSFTRVGVGETQYF
clone_size: -
v_call: TRBV2
d_call: -
j_call: TRBJ2-5

cdr3_nt: TGTGCCAGCAGCCCATACGGACGCTCTGGGGCCAACGTCCTGACTTTC
cdr3_aa: CASSPYGRSGANVLTF
clone_size: few
v_call: TRBV6-5
d_call: -
j_call: TRBJ2-6

cdr3_nt: TGCAGTGCTGGGAGACTAGCGGACTACGAGCAGTACTTC
cdr3_aa: CSAGRLADYEQYF
clone_size: -
v_call: TRBV20-1
d_call: TRBD2
j_call: TRBJ2-7

cdr3_nt: TGTGCCAGCAGCTTTACATCGGGCGGGGAGCTGTTTTTT
cdr3_aa: CASSFTSGGELFF
clone_size: many
v_call: TRBV7-9
d_call: -
j_call: TRBJ2-2

cdr3_nt: TGTGCCAGCAGTTTCAGCGCGAACTATGGCTACACCTTC
cdr3_aa: CASSFSANYGYTF
clone_size: many
v_call: TRBV6-5
d_call: -
j_call: TRBJ1-2

cdr3_nt: TGTGCCAGCAGCTTCTCCGGGGCCGGAGCTTTCTTT
cdr3_aa: CASSFSGAGAFF
clone_size: few
v_call: TRBV5-8
d_call: -
j_call: TRBJ1-1

cdr3_nt: TGTGCCAGCAGTCATAAGACAGGAGACTCTGGGGCCAACGTCCTGACTTTC
cdr3_aa: CASSHKTGDSGANVLTF
clone_size: many
v_call: TRBV2
d_call: -
j_call: TRBJ2-6

cdr3_nt: TGTGCCAGCAGCCACGCCGACGGGCTCGGGACCCAGTACTTC
cdr3_aa: CASSHADGLGTQYF
clone_size: -
v_call: TRBV7-9
d_call: -
j_call: TRBJ2-5

cdr3_nt: TGTGCCAGCAGCCCAGGGGGCGACTCCTACGAGCAGTACTTC
cdr3_aa: CASSPGGDSYEQYF
clone_size: few
v_call: TRBV2
d_call: TRBD1
j_call: TRBJ2-7

cdr3_nt: TGCAGTGCTAGAGCTCCGCTTGGGACTAGCGGGCTACAAGAGACCCAGTACTTC
cdr3_aa: CSARAPLGTSGLQETQYF
clone_size: few
v_call: TRBV20-1
d_call: TRBD2
j_call: TRBJ2-5

cdr3_nt: TGTGCCAGCAGCCCCAATGCTCAGAACACCGGGGAGCTGTTTTTT
cdr3_aa: CASSPNAQNTGELFF
clone_size: once
v_call: TRBV7-9
d_call: -
j_call: TRBJ2-2

cdr3_nt: TGTGCCAGCAGTTTCTCCTGGACAGCACAAGAGACCCAGTACTTC
cdr3_aa: CASSFSWTAQETQYF
clone_size: -
v_call: TRBV10-3
d_call: -
j_call: TRBJ2-5

cdr3_nt: TGTGCCAGCAGCTTAGCAACCGGGGAGCCCCAGCATTTT
cdr3_aa: CASSLATGEPQHF
clone_size: many
v_call: TRBV7-2
d_call: -
j_call: TRBJ1-5